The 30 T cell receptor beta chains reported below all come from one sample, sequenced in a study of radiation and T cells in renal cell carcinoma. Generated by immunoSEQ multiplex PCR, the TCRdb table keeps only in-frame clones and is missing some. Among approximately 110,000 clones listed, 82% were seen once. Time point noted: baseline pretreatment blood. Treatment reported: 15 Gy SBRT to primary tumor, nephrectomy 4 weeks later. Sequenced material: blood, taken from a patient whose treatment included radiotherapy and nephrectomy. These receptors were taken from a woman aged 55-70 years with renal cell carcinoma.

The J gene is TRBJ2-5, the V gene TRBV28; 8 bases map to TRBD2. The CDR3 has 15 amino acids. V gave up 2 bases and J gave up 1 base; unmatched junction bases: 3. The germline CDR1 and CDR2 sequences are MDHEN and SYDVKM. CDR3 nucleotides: TGTGCCAGCAGTTTACAACTAGCGGTCCAAGAGACCCAGTACTTC. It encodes CASSLQLAVQETQYF.

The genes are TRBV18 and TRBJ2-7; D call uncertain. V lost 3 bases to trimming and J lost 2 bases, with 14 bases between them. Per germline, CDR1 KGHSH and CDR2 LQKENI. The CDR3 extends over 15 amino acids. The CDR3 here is CASSPQTTYAYEQYF. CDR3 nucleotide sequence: TGTGCCAGCTCACCGCAAACGACGTATGCCTACGAGCAGTACTTC.

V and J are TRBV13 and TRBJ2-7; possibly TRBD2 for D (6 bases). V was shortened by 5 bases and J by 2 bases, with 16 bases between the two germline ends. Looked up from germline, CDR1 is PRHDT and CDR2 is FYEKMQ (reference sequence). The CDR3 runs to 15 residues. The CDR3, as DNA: TGTGCCAGCAGCCCCCGCGCGGGGACCGCCTACGAGCAGTACTTC. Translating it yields CASSPRAGTAYEQYF.

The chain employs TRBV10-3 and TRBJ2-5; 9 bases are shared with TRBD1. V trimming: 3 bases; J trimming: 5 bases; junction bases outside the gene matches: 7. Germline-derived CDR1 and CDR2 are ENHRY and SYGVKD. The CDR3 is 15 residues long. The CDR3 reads CAISDPGQGWETQYF. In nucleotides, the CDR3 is TGTGCCATCAGTGACCCGGGACAGGGTTGGGAGACCCAGTACTTC.

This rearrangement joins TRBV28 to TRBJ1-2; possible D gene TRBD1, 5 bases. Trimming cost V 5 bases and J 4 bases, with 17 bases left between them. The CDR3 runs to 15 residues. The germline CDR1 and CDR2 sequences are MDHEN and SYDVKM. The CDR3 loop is CASSDVRGTVYGYTF. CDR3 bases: TGTGCCAGCAGTGATGTCCGAGGGACGGTCTATGGCTACACCTTC.

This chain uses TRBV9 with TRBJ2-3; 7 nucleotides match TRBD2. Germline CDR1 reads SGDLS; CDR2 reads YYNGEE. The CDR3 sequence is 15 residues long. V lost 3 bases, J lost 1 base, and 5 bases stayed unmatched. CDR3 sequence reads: CASSETAGGTDTQYF. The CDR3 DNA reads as TGTGCCAGCAGCGAGACGGCGGGGGGCACAGATACGCAGTATTTT. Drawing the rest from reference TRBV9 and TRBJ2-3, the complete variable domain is DSGVTQTPKHLITATGQRVTLRCSPRSGDLSVYWYQQSLDQGLQFLIQYYNGEERAKGNILERFSAQQFPDLHSELNLSSLELGDSALYFCASSETAGGTDTQYFGPGTRLTVL.

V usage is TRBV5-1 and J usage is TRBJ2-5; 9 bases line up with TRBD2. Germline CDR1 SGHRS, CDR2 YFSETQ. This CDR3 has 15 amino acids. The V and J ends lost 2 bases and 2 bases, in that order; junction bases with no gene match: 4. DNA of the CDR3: TGCGCCAGCAGCTTTAGCGGGGGACATCAAGAGACCCAGTACTTC. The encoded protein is CASSFSGGHQETQYF.

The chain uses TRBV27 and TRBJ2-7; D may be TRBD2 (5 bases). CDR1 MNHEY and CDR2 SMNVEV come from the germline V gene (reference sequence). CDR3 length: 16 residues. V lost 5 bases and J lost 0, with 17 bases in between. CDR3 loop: CASSLNLASVSYEQYF. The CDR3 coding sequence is TGTGCCAGCAGTCTAAACTTAGCGAGTGTCTCCTACGAGCAGTACTTC.

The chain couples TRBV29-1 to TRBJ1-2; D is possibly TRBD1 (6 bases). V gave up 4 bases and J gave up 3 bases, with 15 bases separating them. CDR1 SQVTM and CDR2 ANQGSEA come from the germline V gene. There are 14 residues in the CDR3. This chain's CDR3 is CSVGGRSGHYGYTF. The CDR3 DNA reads TGCAGCGTTGGGGGGCGGAGCGGGCACTATGGCTACACCTTC. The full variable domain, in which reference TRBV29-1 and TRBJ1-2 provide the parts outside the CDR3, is SAVISQKPSRDICQRGTSLTIQCQVDSQVTMMFWYRQQPGQSLTLIATANQGSEATYESGFVIDKFPISRPNLTFSTLTVSNMSPEDSSIYLCSVGGRSGHYGYTFGSGTRLTVV.

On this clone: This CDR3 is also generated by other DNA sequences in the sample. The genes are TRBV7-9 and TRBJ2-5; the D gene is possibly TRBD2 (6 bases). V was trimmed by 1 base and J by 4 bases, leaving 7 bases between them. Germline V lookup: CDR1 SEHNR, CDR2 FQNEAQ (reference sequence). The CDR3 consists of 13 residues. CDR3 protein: CASSLVGGETQYF. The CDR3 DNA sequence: TGTGCCAGCAGCTTAGTCGGGGGAGAGACCCAGTACTTC.

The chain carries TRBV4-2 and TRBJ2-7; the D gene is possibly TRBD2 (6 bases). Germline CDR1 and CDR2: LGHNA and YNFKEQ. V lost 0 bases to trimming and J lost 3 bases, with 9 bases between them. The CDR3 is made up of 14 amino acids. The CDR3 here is CASSQEGGSYEQYF. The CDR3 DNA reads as TGTGCCAGCAGCCAAGAGGGAGGTAGCTACGAGCAGTACTTC.

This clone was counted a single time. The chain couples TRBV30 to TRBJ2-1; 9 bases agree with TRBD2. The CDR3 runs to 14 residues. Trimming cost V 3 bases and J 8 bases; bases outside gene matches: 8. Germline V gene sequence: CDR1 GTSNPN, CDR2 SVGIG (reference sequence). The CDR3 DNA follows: TGTGCCTGGAGGCGGGAGGGCCTTAACGATGAGCAGTTCTTC. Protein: CAWRREGLNDEQFF.

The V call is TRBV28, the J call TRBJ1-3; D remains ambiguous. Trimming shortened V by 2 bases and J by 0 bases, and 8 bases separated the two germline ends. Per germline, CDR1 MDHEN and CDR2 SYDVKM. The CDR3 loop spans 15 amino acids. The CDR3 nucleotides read TGTGCCAGCAGTTTACGGGTCTACTCTGGAAACACCATATATTTT. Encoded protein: CASSLRVYSGNTIYF.

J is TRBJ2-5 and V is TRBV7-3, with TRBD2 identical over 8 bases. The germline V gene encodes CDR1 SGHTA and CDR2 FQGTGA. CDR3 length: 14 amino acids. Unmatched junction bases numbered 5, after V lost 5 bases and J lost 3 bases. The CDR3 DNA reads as TGTGCCAGCAGCCGAGCGGGAGTGAAAGAGACCCAGTACTTC. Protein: CASSRAGVKETQYF.

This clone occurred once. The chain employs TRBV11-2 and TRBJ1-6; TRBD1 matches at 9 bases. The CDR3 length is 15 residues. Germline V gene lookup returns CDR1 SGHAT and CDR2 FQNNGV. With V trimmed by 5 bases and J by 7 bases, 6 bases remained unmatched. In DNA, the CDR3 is TGTGCCAGCAGCCGACCGGGACAGGGAAATTCACCCCTCCACTTT. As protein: CASSRPGQGNSPLHF.

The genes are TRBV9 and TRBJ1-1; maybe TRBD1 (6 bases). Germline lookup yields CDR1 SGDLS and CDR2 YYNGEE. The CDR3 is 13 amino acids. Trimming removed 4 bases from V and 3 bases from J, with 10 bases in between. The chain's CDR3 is CASSYRVDTEAFF. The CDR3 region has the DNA TGTGCCAGCAGCTACAGGGTCGACACTGAAGCTTTCTTT.

The CDR3 sequence: CASSLYTEAFF. In DNA form, the CDR3 reads TGTGCCAGCAGCTTATATACTGAAGCTTTCTTT. The gene calls are TRBV7-2 and TRBJ1-1; D gene uncertain. Trimming took off 2 bases at V and 5 bases at J, with 3 bases between the two ends. The germline gives CDR1 SGHTA, CDR2 FQGNSA. This CDR3 region has 11 residues.

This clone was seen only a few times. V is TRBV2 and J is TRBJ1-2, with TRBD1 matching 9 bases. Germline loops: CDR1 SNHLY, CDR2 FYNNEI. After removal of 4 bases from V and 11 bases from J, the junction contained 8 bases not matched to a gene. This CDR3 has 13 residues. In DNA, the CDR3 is TGTGCCAGCAGTGCCACAGGGGGCGGGAGGTACACCTTC. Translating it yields CASSATGGGRYTF.

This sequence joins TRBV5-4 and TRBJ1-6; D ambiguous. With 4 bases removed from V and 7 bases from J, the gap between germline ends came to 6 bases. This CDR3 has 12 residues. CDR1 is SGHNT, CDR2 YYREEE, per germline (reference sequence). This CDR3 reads CASSLTNSPLHF. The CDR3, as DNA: TGTGCCAGCAGCCTAACGAATTCACCCCTCCACTTT.

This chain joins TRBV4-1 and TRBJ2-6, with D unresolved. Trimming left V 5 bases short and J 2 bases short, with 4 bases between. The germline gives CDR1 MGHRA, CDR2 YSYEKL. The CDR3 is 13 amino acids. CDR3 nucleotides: TGCGCCAGCAGCGGTGCTGGGGCCAACGTCCTGACTTTC. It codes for CASSGAGANVLTF.

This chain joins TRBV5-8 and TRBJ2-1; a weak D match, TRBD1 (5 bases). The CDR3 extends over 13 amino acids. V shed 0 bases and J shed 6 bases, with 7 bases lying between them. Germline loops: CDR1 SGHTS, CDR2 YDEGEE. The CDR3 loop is CASSLGQINEQFF. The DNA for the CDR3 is TGTGCCAGCAGCTTGGGACAGATCAATGAGCAGTTCTTC.

The CDR3 bases are TGTGCCACCCAGGGAGGAGGAGCCCAAGAGACCCAGTACTTC. Translating gives CATQGGGAQETQYF. The rearrangement links TRBV10-3 to TRBJ2-5, with D possibly TRBD2 on 6 matching bases. V lost 10 bases to trimming and J lost 1 base, with 16 bases between them. The CDR3 runs to 14 residues. Germline CDR1 is ENHRY and CDR2 is SYGVKD.

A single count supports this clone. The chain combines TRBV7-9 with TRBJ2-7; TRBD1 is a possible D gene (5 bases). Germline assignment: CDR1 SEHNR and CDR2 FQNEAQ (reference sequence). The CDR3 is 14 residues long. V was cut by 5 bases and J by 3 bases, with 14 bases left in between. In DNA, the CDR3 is TGTGCCAGCAGCCTCTCCAGGGAAAACTACGAGCAGTACTTC. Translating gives CASSLSRENYEQYF.

CDR3 sequence: CASSSAEAGVYEQYF. The CDR3 DNA follows: TGTGCCAGCAGCTCGGCCGAGGCAGGGGTTTACGAGCAGTACTTC. The V call is TRBV6-5, the J call TRBJ2-5; D is possibly TRBD1 (6 bases). The last part of the DNA fits TRBJ2-7 better; the J call may be wrong. This CDR3 is built from 15 residues. Germline CDR1 is MNHEY and CDR2 is SVGAGI.

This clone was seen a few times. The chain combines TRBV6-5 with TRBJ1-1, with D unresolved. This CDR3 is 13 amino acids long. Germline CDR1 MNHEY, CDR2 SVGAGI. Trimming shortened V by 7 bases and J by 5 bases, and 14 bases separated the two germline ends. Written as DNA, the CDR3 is TGTGCCAGCACCCGAGCCGGGTTAACTGAAGCTTTCTTT. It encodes CASTRAGLTEAFF.

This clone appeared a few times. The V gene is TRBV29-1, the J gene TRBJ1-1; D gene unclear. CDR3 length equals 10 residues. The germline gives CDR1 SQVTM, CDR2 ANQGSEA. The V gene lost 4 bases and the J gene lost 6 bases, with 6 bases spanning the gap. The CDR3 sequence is CSVVLSEAFF. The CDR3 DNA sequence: TGCAGCGTTGTTTTATCTGAAGCTTTCTTT.

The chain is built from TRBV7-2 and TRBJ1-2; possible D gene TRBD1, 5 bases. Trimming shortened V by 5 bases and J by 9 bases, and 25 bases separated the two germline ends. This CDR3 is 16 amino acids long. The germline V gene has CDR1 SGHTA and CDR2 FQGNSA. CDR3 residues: CASSDTNRGVSRSYTF. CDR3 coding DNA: TGTGCCAGCAGCGACACCAATCGGGGGGTTTCGCGAAGCTACACCTTC. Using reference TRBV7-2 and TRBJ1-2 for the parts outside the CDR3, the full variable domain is GAGVSQSPSNKVTEKGKDVELRCDPISGHTALYWYRQSLGQGLEFLIYFQGNSAPDKSGLPSDRFSAERTGGSVSTLTIQRTQQEDSAVYLCASSDTNRGVSRSYTFGSGTRLTVV.

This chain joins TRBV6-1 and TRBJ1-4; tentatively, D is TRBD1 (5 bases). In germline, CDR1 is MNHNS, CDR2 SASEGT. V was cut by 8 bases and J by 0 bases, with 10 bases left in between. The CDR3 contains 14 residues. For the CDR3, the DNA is TGTGCCAGCGGACGACAGACAACTAATGAAAAACTGTTTTTT. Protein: CASGRQTTNEKLFF.

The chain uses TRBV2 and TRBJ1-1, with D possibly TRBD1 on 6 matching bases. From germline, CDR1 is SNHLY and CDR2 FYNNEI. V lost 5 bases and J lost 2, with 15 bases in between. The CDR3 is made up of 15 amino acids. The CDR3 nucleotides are TGTGCCAGCAGTCCCCGGACAGCCCGTAACACTGAAGCTTTCTTT. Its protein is CASSPRTARNTEAFF.

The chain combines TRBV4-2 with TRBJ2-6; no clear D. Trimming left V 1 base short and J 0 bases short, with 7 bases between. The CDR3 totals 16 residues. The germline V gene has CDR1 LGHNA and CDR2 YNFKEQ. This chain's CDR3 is CASSQARSSGANVLTF. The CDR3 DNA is TGTGCCAGCAGCCAAGCCCGAAGCTCTGGGGCCAACGTCCTGACTTTC.